This passage covers 9 T cell receptor beta chains from one sample sequenced in a study of follicular helper T cells after annual influenza vaccination. The table came from immunoSEQ multiplex PCR; TCRdb's copy has only in-frame clones and leaves some out. There are about 9,300 clones in the sample; about 87% occur only once, and 0.45% to 0.5% lies in the top ten. Time point indicated: 2015-2016 season, pre-vaccination. The sequences come from CXCR5+ CD38- circulating T follicular helper cells from blood, collected on the day of influenza vaccination. Subset indicated: circulating Tfh, non-naive CD4+CXCR5+PD-1+ (ICOS+CD38+ or ICOS-CD38-). These receptors came from an adult who received the influenza vaccine.

The chain is built from TRBV7-2 and TRBJ2-2; D uncertain. The germline CDR1 and CDR2 sequences are SGHTA and FQGNSA. The CDR3 is made up of 12 amino acids. V dropped 5 bases and J dropped 8 bases, with 9 bases sitting between them. CDR3 sequence (DNA): TGTGCCAGCAGCCCCCATAGGGGGGAGCTGTTTTTT. This gives the protein CASSPHRGELFF.

This chain connects TRBV14 to TRBJ1-4; D unresolved. Trimming took off 4 bases at V and 4 bases at J, with 10 bases between the two ends. Germline V gene data show CDR1 as SGHDN and CDR2 as FVKESK. The CDR3 has 14 amino acids. The DNA of the CDR3 is TGTGCCAGCAGCCCGAGGGCAGATAATGAAAAACTGTTTTTT. It codes for CASSPRADNEKLFF.

This clone was observed once. The CDR3 spells CASSPDMNTEAFF. The CDR3 DNA reads as TGTGCCAGTAGCCCGGACATGAACACTGAAGCTTTCTTT. This rearrangement joins TRBV19 to TRBJ1-1; D is perhaps TRBD1 (5 bases). Germline V gives CDR1 LNHDA, CDR2 SQIVND (reference sequence). The germline V and J ends were trimmed by 6 bases and 0 bases, with 8 bases remaining between them. The length of the CDR3 is 13 residues.

The chain uses TRBV5-1 and TRBJ2-3; D remains ambiguous. The germline V gene has CDR1 SGHRS and CDR2 YFSETQ. The CDR3 spans 14 residues. V lost 4 bases, J lost 4 bases, and 13 bases lay in between. The CDR3 reads CASSQPESADTQYF. CDR3 coding DNA: TGCGCCAGCAGCCAACCCGAGAGCGCAGATACGCAGTATTTT.

The rearrangement uses TRBV18 and TRBJ2-1, with TRBD2 identical over 13 bases. Per the germline V gene, CDR1 is KGHSH and CDR2 is LQKENI. The CDR3 has 16 amino acids. Unmatched junction bases numbered 8, after V lost 4 bases and J lost 8 bases. CDR3 region: CASSRSGTSGVDEQFF. CDR3 DNA sequence: TGTGCCAGCTCACGATCCGGGACTAGCGGGGTCGATGAGCAGTTCTTC.

Only one count was recorded for this clone. The chain employs TRBV5-4 and TRBJ1-2, with a tentative D call TRBD1 (6 bases). Per the germline V gene, CDR1 is SGHNT and CDR2 is YYREEE (reference sequence). The CDR3 has 14 residues. The germline V and J ends were trimmed by 4 bases and 1 base, with 11 bases remaining between them. The CDR3 sequence is CASSTGYSNYGYTF. In DNA, the CDR3 is TGTGCCAGCAGCACAGGGTACAGTAACTATGGCTACACCTTC.

The chain recombines TRBV7-9 with TRBJ2-3; D uncertain. V lost 5 bases and J lost 2, with 11 bases in between. CDR3 length: 14 amino acids. Germline loops: CDR1 SEHNR, CDR2 FQNEAQ (reference sequence). CDR3 nucleotides: TGTGCCAGCAGCCCCGCACTTTCCACAGATACGCAGTATTTT. Encoded protein: CASSPALSTDTQYF.

The J gene is TRBJ2-3, the V gene TRBV7-2; the D gene is possibly TRBD1 (5 bases). V was trimmed by 5 bases and J by 6 bases, leaving 12 bases between them. Germline V gene lookup returns CDR1 SGHTA and CDR2 FQGNSA. CDR3 length equals 13 residues. The CDR3 bases are TGTGCCAGCAGCCTAGGGGTGTCGGATACGCAGTATTTT. Translated: CASSLGVSDTQYF.

The chain uses TRBV7-2 and TRBJ1-2; 11 nucleotides match TRBD1. After removal of 5 bases from V and 8 bases from J, the junction contained 10 bases not matched to a gene. The CDR3 loop spans 15 amino acids. Germline V CDR1 and CDR2: SGHTA, FQGNSA. CDR3 nucleotides: TGTGCCAGCAGCGCCGGACAGGGGGCAAGGGACGGCTACACCTTC. The encoded protein is CASSAGQGARDGYTF.